The 29 T cell receptor beta chains below come from one sample, sequenced in a study of blood T cell repertoires in COVID-19. Only in-frame clones appear in the TCRdb table, and some are missing; sequencing was by immunoSEQ multiplex PCR. Seen here are about 200,000 clones, around 88% observed once, and the top ten hold 1.5%. Source material: peripheral blood. These receptors were obtained from a man aged 18 to 35 with active or convalescent COVID-19.

V and J are TRBV10-1 and TRBJ1-2, with 7 bases lining up with TRBD1. Germline V lookup: CDR1 WNHNN, CDR2 SYGVQD (reference sequence). Trimming removed 6 bases from V and 4 bases from J; junction bases left unmatched: 5. The CDR3 is 13 residues long. The CDR3 DNA reads TGCGCCAGCAGCCCGGGACAGTCCTATGGCTACACCTTC. This gives the protein CASSPGQSYGYTF.

In this sample, this clone turned up once. The chain is built from TRBV6-5 and TRBJ2-4; D might be TRBD2 (6 bases). CDR1 is MNHEY and CDR2 is SVGAGI in the germline V gene. V lost 2 bases, J lost 4 bases, and 12 bases lay in between. CDR3 length: 15 residues. This CDR3 is CASSYVRDSKNIQYF. The CDR3 DNA reads as TGTGCCAGCAGTTACGTTCGGGACTCGAAAAACATTCAGTACTTC.

The CDR3 nucleotides read TGTGCCAGCAGCGGCACAGACAGAGCAACTAATGAAAAACTGTTTTTT. It translates to CASSGTDRATNEKLFF. The chain employs TRBV7-6 and TRBJ1-4, with TRBD1 as a possible D gene (5 bases). This CDR3 has 16 amino acids. Trimming left V 5 bases short and J 0 bases short, with 13 bases between. Germline lookup yields CDR1 SGHVS and CDR2 FNYEAQ.

This clone was detected only once. The chain recombines TRBV7-6 with TRBJ1-1; tentatively, D is TRBD1 (5 bases). The CDR3 consists of 17 residues. Germline-derived CDR1 and CDR2 are SGHVS and FNYEAQ. Trimming took 5 bases from V and 1 from J, leaving 20 bases between them. DNA for the CDR3: TGTGCCAGCAGCCATCTTTGGGAACCCAGGGAGAACACTGAAGCTTTCTTT. Amino acids: CASSHLWEPRENTEAFF.

J is TRBJ1-6 and V is TRBV30, with 12 bases identical to TRBD1. The germline CDR1 and CDR2 sequences are GTSNPN and SVGIG (reference sequence). The CDR3 contains 16 residues. V shed 3 bases and J 10 bases; nucleotides not matched to a gene: 10. CDR3 sequence reads: CAWSYPGTGGGSPLHF. The CDR3 bases are TGTGCCTGGAGCTATCCCGGGACAGGGGGCGGGTCACCCCTCCACTTT.

This clone was observed a single time. This chain links TRBV28 with TRBJ1-4; no clear D gene. Looked up from germline, CDR1 is MDHEN and CDR2 is SYDVKM. This CDR3 spans 14 amino acids. The V end lost 7 bases, the J end lost 7 bases, and 16 bases lay between the germline ends. The CDR3 loop reads CASMGPGFSEKLFF. CDR3 coding DNA: TGTGCCAGCATGGGTCCGGGATTTAGTGAAAAACTGTTTTTT.

The V call is TRBV21-1, the J call TRBJ2-7; the DNA was not compared with TRBD2, the D call given in the table. TRBV21-1 is annotated as a pseudogene. The length of the CDR3 is 18 residues. CDR3: CASSKKPGTSGSSYEQYF. CDR3 nucleotides: TGTGCCAGCAGCAAAAAACCGGGGACTAGCGGGAGTTCCTACGAGCAGTACTTC.

The chain employs TRBV12-5 and TRBJ1-3; 8 nucleotides align to TRBD1. V shed 1 base, J shed 0 bases, and the junction held 5 bases outside the gene matches. CDR3 length: 17 amino acids. From germline, CDR1 is LGHNT and CDR2 FRNRAP. This CDR3 is CASGLGTGQASGNTIYF. The DNA for the CDR3 is TGTGCTAGTGGTTTGGGGACAGGGCAAGCCTCTGGAAACACCATATATTTT.

V and J are TRBV7-8 and TRBJ1-2; 8 bases agree with TRBD1. CDR1 and CDR2 from the germline V gene are SGHVS and FQNEAQ. The V and J ends lost 2 bases and 4 bases, in that order; junction bases with no gene match: 3. The CDR3 consists of 14 residues. The CDR3 here is CASSLSGGGYGYTF. The DNA of the CDR3 is TGTGCCAGCAGCTTATCAGGGGGCGGCTATGGCTACACCTTC.

As DNA, the CDR3 is TGTGCCAGCAGCCGACAGGGGGCAGGTCAGCCCCAGCATTTT. This encodes CASSRQGAGQPQHF. V and J are TRBV27 and TRBJ1-5, with 10 nucleotides matching TRBD1. CDR3 size: 14 residues. Germline CDR1 MNHEY, CDR2 SMNVEV (reference sequence). V dropped 6 bases and J dropped 6; count of bases not matched to a gene: 5.

The gene calls are TRBV21-1 and TRBJ1-2; TRBD1, as called in the table, went unchecked against the DNA. TRBV21-1 represents a pseudogene. This CDR3 contains 16 residues. CDR3 amino acids: CASSSIPRGRGYGYTF. The CDR3 DNA reads as TGTGCCAGCAGCTCCATCCCCAGGGGGCGCGGCTATGGCTACACCTTC.

The chain links TRBV5-1 to TRBJ2-7, with a weak D call TRBD2 (5 bases). Germline V CDR1 and CDR2: SGHRS, YFSETQ. CDR3 length: 14 residues. V was cut by 0 bases and J by 9 bases, with 16 bases left in between. CDR3: CASSLDPASGSQYF. DNA for the CDR3: TGCGCCAGCAGCTTGGATCCCGCCTCGGGGTCGCAGTACTTC.

The chain recombines TRBV5-6 with TRBJ1-6; no firm D call. The CDR3 totals 14 residues. Deletions cut 1 base from V and 6 bases from J, with 8 bases between. Germline V lookup: CDR1 SGHDT, CDR2 YYEEEE. This CDR3 reads CASSLRGFNSPLHF. DNA of the CDR3: TGTGCCAGCAGCTTGCGGGGTTTTAATTCACCCCTCCACTTT.

The V gene is TRBV6-5, the J gene TRBJ1-1; no definite D call. V was shortened by 3 bases and J by 1 base, with 6 bases between the two germline ends. Looked up from germline, CDR1 is MNHEY and CDR2 is SVGAGI. The CDR3 length is 13 residues. DNA of the CDR3: TGTGCCAGCAGTTATAGACAGAACACTGAAGCTTTCTTT. Translation gives CASSYRQNTEAFF.

The J gene is TRBJ2-5, the V gene TRBV5-1; D is unresolved. This CDR3 contains 12 residues. Germline V CDR1 and CDR2: SGHRS, YFSETQ. The ends were cut back, 0 bases at V and 5 bases at J, with 5 bases in the middle. CDR3 protein: CASSLDLETQYF. CDR3 bases: TGCGCCAGCAGCTTGGACTTGGAGACCCAGTACTTC.

Note on this clone: The CDR3 end shows no conserved phenylalanine or tryptophan, and so a read error is likely. The chain couples TRBV7-9 to TRBJ1-1; weak D call: TRBD1 (6 bases). Germline CDR1 is SEHNR and CDR2 is FQNEAQ (reference sequence). The CDR3 sequence is 13 residues long. V was clipped by 5 bases and J by 5 bases, with 12 bases between them. The CDR3 here is CASSIPGDTEAFL. In DNA form, the CDR3 reads TGTGCCAGCAGCATCCCAGGGGATACTGAAGCTTTCCTT.

V is TRBV6-4 and J is TRBJ2-7, with 10 bases that match TRBD2. Germline assignment: CDR1 MRHNA and CDR2 SNTAGT. The CDR3 consists of 15 residues. The V gene end was trimmed by 3 bases and the J gene end by 0 bases; junction bases not matched to a gene: 2. CDR3 DNA: TGTGCCAGCAGTGAGCTAGCGGGAGCCTCCTACGAGCAGTACTTC. Its protein is CASSELAGASYEQYF.

The chain couples TRBV5-6 to TRBJ2-1, with 9 bases identical to TRBD1. Per the germline V gene, CDR1 is SGHDT and CDR2 is YYEEEE. The J segment lost 5 bases and the V segment lost 5 bases, leaving 8 bases of the junction unmatched. The CDR3 covers 15 residues. The CDR3 protein is CASRFTGGEDNEQFF. CDR3 nucleotides: TGTGCCAGCAGATTCACAGGGGGCGAGGACAATGAGCAGTTCTTC.

The chain joins TRBV7-8 to TRBJ2-3, with 10 positions matching TRBD2. There are 16 residues in the CDR3. Germline V gives CDR1 SGHVS, CDR2 FQNEAQ. With V trimmed by 4 bases and J by 5 bases, 9 bases remained unmatched. This chain's CDR3 is CASSSHASGSGDTQYF. The CDR3 DNA is TGTGCCAGCAGCTCGCACGCTAGCGGGAGTGGAGATACGCAGTATTTT.

Comments on this clone: One end of the junction does not line up with germline, which may come from a read error. This chain joins TRBV6-1 and TRBJ2-3; 9 bases fit TRBD1. CDR3 length: 13 residues. CDR1 and CDR2 (germline): MNHNS, SASEGT. CDR3 region: CASSENKGQGSQF. The CDR3 coding sequence is TGTGCCAGCAGTGAAAATAAGGGACAGGGCTCCCAATTT.

This clone was observed a few times. The chain couples TRBV18 to TRBJ1-2; D uncertain. V shed 4 bases and J shed 3 bases, with 15 bases lying between them. This CDR3 has 15 residues. CDR1 and CDR2 from the germline V gene are KGHSH and LQKENI. In nucleotides, the CDR3 is TGTGCCAGCTCACTCAACCCCTCGGGGTACTATGGCTACACCTTC. Translating it yields CASSLNPSGYYGYTF.

This clone was seen once. The same CDR3 is also encoded by other DNA sequences in this sample. The J gene is TRBJ2-2, the V gene TRBV4-2; 11 bases are shared with TRBD2. The J segment lost 4 bases and the V segment lost 6 bases, leaving 13 bases of the junction unmatched. This CDR3 region has 18 residues. Germline lookup yields CDR1 LGHNA and CDR2 YNFKEQ. CDR3 protein: CASSREPKGTSGTGELFF. DNA of the CDR3: TGTGCCAGCAGTCGAGAACCGAAGGGGACTAGCGGCACCGGGGAGCTGTTTTTT.

The chain links TRBV27 to TRBJ2-1; possible D gene TRBD2, 5 bases. V was cut by 6 bases and J by 0 bases, with 15 bases left in between. Germline CDR1 and CDR2: MNHEY and SMNVEV (reference sequence). The CDR3 has 16 amino acids. The CDR3, as DNA: TGTGCCAGCAGCCCAAGAGGGAAGAGCTCCTACAATGAGCAGTTCTTC. Amino acid sequence: CASSPRGKSSYNEQFF.

The chain joins TRBV10-2 to TRBJ2-1; weak D call: TRBD2 (5 bases). The V gene lost 0 bases and the J gene lost 0 bases, with 9 bases spanning the gap. CDR3 length: 16 amino acids. CDR1 is WSHSY and CDR2 is SAAADI in the germline V gene. Written as DNA, the CDR3 is TGCGCCAGCAGTGAGTCGACTACCAGCTCCTACAATGAGCAGTTCTTC. This sequence encodes CASSESTTSSYNEQFF.

The count of this clone is one. The rearrangement uses TRBV30 and TRBJ2-5, with 14 bases identical to TRBD2. The CDR3 has 19 residues. The germline V gene encodes CDR1 GTSNPN and CDR2 SVGIG (reference sequence). Germline trimming cut 7 bases from V and 2 bases from J; bases unmatched to any gene: 18. The CDR3 nucleotides read TGTGCCTCCTCCCCCATCAGACTAGCGGGAGGGTCCCCTCAAGAGACCCAGTACTTC. Its protein is CASSPIRLAGGSPQETQYF. Looking up the rest from reference TRBV30 and TRBJ2-5 gives the full variable domain: SQTIHQWPATLVQPVGSPLSLECTVEGTSNPNLYWYRQAAGRGLQLLFYSVGIGQISSEVPQNLSASRPQDRQFILSSKKLLLSDSGFYLCASSPIRLAGGSPQETQYFGPGTRLLVL.

This chain uses TRBV9 with TRBJ2-7; TRBD1 aligns across 10 bases. Trimming removed 0 bases from V and 5 bases from J; junction bases left unmatched: 5. CDR3 length: 15 amino acids. CDR1 is SGDLS and CDR2 is YYNGEE in the germline V gene. The CDR3 DNA follows: TGTGCCAGCAGCGTAGCCCCGGGACAGGGGCACGAGCAGTACTTC. Protein product: CASSVAPGQGHEQYF.

This clone was seen only a few times. The genes are TRBV10-3 and TRBJ2-1, with D possibly being TRBD2 (6 bases). The germline V gene has CDR1 ENHRY and CDR2 SYGVKD. V lost 4 bases, J lost 4 bases, and 11 bases lay in between. CDR3 length equals 14 residues. For the CDR3, the DNA is TGTGCCATCAGTGGGGGGGATGGTTACAATGAGCAGTTCTTC. Residues: CAISGGDGYNEQFF.

About this clone itself: The junction differs from germline at one of its ends, possibly a read error. The chain recombines TRBV12-3 or TRBV12-4 with TRBJ2-7; 8 bases are shared with TRBD1. CDR3 length: 11 residues. The CDR3 DNA reads TGTGCCAGCAGTTTGGGGACAGGCCCGATCTTC. As protein: CASSLGTGPIF.

The chain links TRBV20-1 to TRBJ2-1, with 10 bases aligning to TRBD2. Germline loops: CDR1 DFQATT, CDR2 SNEGSKA (reference sequence). There are 14 residues in the CDR3. V gave up 3 bases and J gave up 9 bases; unmatched junction bases: 8. CDR3 amino acids: CSASPSGRAAEQFF. CDR3 nucleotide sequence: TGCAGTGCTAGTCCCAGCGGGAGGGCCGCTGAGCAGTTCTTC.